This TCR beta chain is from a study of shared clonotypes between healthy human individuals. Study-level points and caveats: Incomplete sequencing of sorted subsets was indicated by rarefaction despite large depth.

This clone has a single count. Its target is not known. Other DNA sequences from this sample encode an identical CDR3 as well. The V and J ends lost 2 bases and 4 bases, in that order; junction bases with no gene match: 3. Germline V gene sequence: CDR1 SGHTA, CDR2 FQGNSA. The CDR3 is 15 residues long. Clones were sequenced by immunoSEQ multiplex PCR, and TCRdb holds only the in-frame ones, with some missing. The repertoire holds some 2 million clones, about 95% seen once, with 0.85% to 1.2% in the top ten. Naive CD8 cells were CD45RO-negative, positively selected for CCR7, excluding terminally differentiated effector memory CD45RA+ cells.

The sequence derives from a man younger than 35 in good health. The chain joins TRBV7-2 to TRBJ2-1; the match to TRBD2 covers 9 bases. The material sequenced was naive CD8+ T cells sorted from blood. In DNA, the CDR3 is TGTGCCAGCAGCTTACTAGCGGGGCCATACAATGAGCAGTTCTTC. Encoded protein: CASSLLAGPYNEQFF.